In its sample, the clone carrying this T cell receptor beta chain was seen many times. Its antigen is undetermined. This specimen comes from a study of CD8 T cells in ankylosing spondylitis. Study-wide findings and caveats: The authors reported significant enrichment of disease-linked clones in matched ankylosing spondylitis synovial fluid. As for the disease-linked clones, they showed a CD8+ phenotype and occurred at relatively low frequencies in peripheral blood. Within ankylosing spondylitis blood, a TCR beta motif made up of roughly eight highly homologous variants appeared to be characteristic. Some motif variants were previously reported in reactive arthritis synovial fluid and blood.

For TCR beta, libraries came from quantitative 5'-RACE with molecular barcodes. TCRdb independently ran MiXCR on the 5' RACE reads; one entry per CDR3 protein. The data hold fewer than 550,000 distinct CDR3 sequences, with 5.3% observed a single time. Germline V CDR1 and CDR2: SGHTA, FQGNSA. V was clipped by 5 bases and J by 2 bases; unmatched bases: 4. CDR3 length equals 14 residues. This chain links TRBV7-2 with TRBJ2-5, with 8 bases identical to TRBD1. Sample: blood, either unsorted or a sorted T cell fraction (not recorded which). This TCR was sampled from a male donor with ankylosing spondylitis. CDR3 sequence: CASSRGQGQETQYF. The DNA of the CDR3 is TGTGCCAGCAGCCGTGGACAGGGTCAAGAGACCCAGTACTTC.